The entry that follows covers one T cell receptor beta chain sequence. Reverse transcription used roughly 0.45 to 1 ug RNA and random hexamers. By means of immunoSEQ multiplex PCR, TCR beta CDR3 spanning 54 Vbeta and 13 Jbeta underwent amplification. TCRdb reprocessed the immunoSEQ multiplex PCR reads via MiXCR and lists one record per CDR3 protein. The sample shows 80,000 or so distinct CDR3 sequences, approximately 94% of them seen only once. The record originates from a study of CD8 T cells in Susac syndrome. Study-level information: The sequenced Susac syndrome patients included more than five who had clinically active disease and 8 or 9 who were in remission.

The CDR3 totals 11 residues. CDR1 is DFQATT, CDR2 SNEGSKA, per germline (reference sequence). V was trimmed by 8 bases and J by 7 bases, leaving 14 bases between them. Sequencing of TCR beta covered CD8+ and CD4+ T cells obtained from blood. TEMRA cells underwent FACS enrichment and CD8+ and CD4+ T cells underwent negative isolation. This TCR was sampled from a human donor with Susac syndrome. V is TRBV20-1 and J is TRBJ1-1, with a weak D call TRBD1 (6 bases). The sample taken for sequencing was CD8+ T cells from PBMCs. CDR3 nucleotides: TGCAGTACAGGGAGCCGAAATGAAGCTTTCTTT. Protein sequence: CSTGSRNEAFF.